A selection of T cell receptor beta chains follows, all from one sample in a study of neurological immune-mediated disorders. Each CDR3 protein is one row after TCRdb ran MiXCR on the 5' RACE reads. The sample shows about 82,000 distinct CDR3 sequences, 2% to 3% of them seen only once. Specimen: PBMCs. These receptors all stem from a woman in her 30s with multiple sclerosis. Both conserved end residues are part of each CDR3. Each record gives: CDR3 protein, CDR3 DNA, J gene, V gene, clone size, D gene. D genes are given only for firm matches. Clone size is shown for a subset of rows, as once, few, many or a class of expanded clone.

CDR3: CSVIPGTGGGEYNEQFF
DNA: TGCAGTGTAATTCCCGGGACAGGAGGGGGGGAGTACAATGAGCAGTTCTTC
J: TRBJ2-1
V: TRBV20-1
size: many
D: .

CDR3: CATSRDPPGTPNEKLFF
DNA: TGTGCCACCAGCAGAGATCCCCCCGGGACACCAAATGAAAAACTGTTTTTT
J: TRBJ1-4
V: TRBV15
size: many
D: .

CDR3: CSANRDAAYNEQFF
DNA: TGCAGTGCTAACCGGGACGCGGCGTACAATGAGCAGTTCTTC
J: TRBJ2-1
V: TRBV20-1
size: many
D: .

CDR3: CVPPRDYTGELFF
DNA: TGTGTACCCCCCAGGGATTACACCGGGGAGCTGTTTTTT
J: TRBJ2-2
V: TRBV7-9
size: many
D: .

CDR3: CATSDSDPPNEQFF
DNA: TGTGCCACCAGTGATTCTGACCCGCCGAATGAGCAGTTCTTC
J: TRBJ2-1
V: TRBV24-1
size: many
D: .

CDR3: CSATEGLARNEQFF
DNA: TGCAGTGCTACCGAGGGACTAGCGAGAAATGAGCAGTTCTTC
J: TRBJ2-1
V: TRBV20-1
size: many
D: TRBD2

CDR3: CSVRGDSYEQYF
DNA: TGCAGCGTTCGGGGGGATTCCTACGAGCAGTACTTC
J: TRBJ2-7
V: TRBV29-1
size: many
D: TRBD2

CDR3: CASSQDRMVLGTEAFF
DNA: TGCGCCAGCAGCCAAGATCGTATGGTTTTGGGCACTGAAGCTTTCTTT
J: TRBJ1-1
V: TRBV4-3
size: many
D: .

CDR3: CASSLRDNSGNTIYF
DNA: TGTGCCAGCAGTCTCCGGGACAACTCTGGAAACACCATATATTTT
J: TRBJ1-3
V: TRBV6-2/TRBV6-3
size: many
D: .

CDR3: CASSDTGFGTEAFF
DNA: TGTGCCAGCAGTGATACCGGGTTCGGCACTGAAGCTTTCTTT
J: TRBJ1-1
V: TRBV25-1
size: many
D: .

CDR3: CASSLEWREQFF
DNA: TGTGCCAGCAGCTTAGAGTGGCGGGAGCAGTTCTTC
J: TRBJ2-1
V: TRBV7-8
size: many
D: .

CDR3: CSGAGGGPYNEQFF
DNA: TGCAGTGGGGCGGGAGGAGGCCCCTACAATGAGCAGTTCTTC
J: TRBJ2-1
V: TRBV20-1
size: many
D: TRBD2

CDR3: CAISAGTSGESSYNEQFF
DNA: TGTGCCATCAGTGCAGGGACTAGCGGGGAAAGCTCCTACAATGAGCAGTTCTTC
J: TRBJ2-1
V: TRBV10-3
size: many
D: TRBD2

CDR3: CASSLAGRLAGFIGRGNEQFF
DNA: TGCGCCAGCAGCTTGGCTGGGCGACTAGCGGGATTTATCGGTAGGGGAAATGAGCAGTTCTTC
J: TRBJ2-1
V: TRBV5-1
size: many
D: TRBD2

CDR3: CASSRGDTEAFF
DNA: TGTGCCAGCAGCCGAGGGGACACTGAAGCTTTCTTT
J: TRBJ1-1
V: TRBV7-9
size: many
D: .

CDR3: CSVPLDRGSFEAFF
DNA: TGCAGCGTTCCTCTCGACAGGGGGTCTTTTGAAGCTTTCTTT
J: TRBJ1-1
V: TRBV29-1
size: many
D: TRBD1

CDR3: CASRLAGPQETQYF
DNA: TGTGCCAGCCGACTAGCGGGACCACAAGAGACCCAGTACTTC
J: TRBJ2-5
V: TRBV5-6
size: many
D: TRBD2

CDR3: CSARDGQDYQETQYF
DNA: TGCAGTGCTAGGGACGGACAGGACTACCAAGAGACCCAGTACTTC
J: TRBJ2-5
V: TRBV20-1
size: many
D: TRBD1

CDR3: CASSSRDRVYYEQYF
DNA: TGCGCCAGCAGCTCCCGGGACAGAGTATACTACGAGCAGTACTTC
J: TRBJ2-7
V: TRBV5-1
size: many
D: TRBD1

CDR3: CASSRTGGRAADYNEQFF
DNA: TGTGCCAGCAGTCGTACGGGAGGGCGGGCGGCGGATTACAATGAGCAGTTCTTC
J: TRBJ2-1
V: TRBV5-5
size: many
D: TRBD2

CDR3: CASSFTGATEAFF
DNA: TGCGCCAGCAGCTTCACAGGGGCCACTGAAGCTTTCTTT
J: TRBJ1-1
V: TRBV5-1
size: many
D: TRBD1

CDR3: CASRQLAGEVGELFF
DNA: TGCGCCAGCAGGCAACTAGCGGGAGAGGTCGGGGAGCTGTTTTTT
J: TRBJ2-2
V: TRBV5-1
size: many
D: TRBD2

CDR3: CASSLQTGVGYTF
DNA: TGTGCCAGCAGCTTACAGACAGGGGTTGGCTACACCTTC
J: TRBJ1-2
V: TRBV7-9
size: many
D: TRBD1

CDR3: CASSFPAGQNTGELFF
DNA: TGTGCCAGCAGCTTTCCCGCGGGCCAGAACACCGGGGAGCTGTTTTTT
J: TRBJ2-2
V: TRBV11-2
size: many
D: .

CDR3: CASSPRDGSYGYTF
DNA: TGTGCCAGCAGTCCACGGGATGGGAGCTATGGCTACACCTTC
J: TRBJ1-2
V: TRBV12-3/TRBV12-4
size: many
D: .

CDR3: CASRTIYNEQFF
DNA: TGCGCCAGCAGGACCATTTACAATGAGCAGTTCTTC
J: TRBJ2-1
V: TRBV5-1
size: many
D: .

CDR3: CAWSTSGTYEQYF
DNA: TGTGCCTGGAGTACTAGCGGAACCTACGAGCAGTACTTC
J: TRBJ2-7
V: TRBV30
size: .
D: TRBD2

CDR3: CATSVSGDTQYF
DNA: TGTGCCACCAGTGTCTCCGGAGATACGCAGTATTTT
J: TRBJ2-3
V: TRBV24-1
size: .
D: .

CDR3: CASSAHLPGEKLFF
DNA: TGTGCCAGCAGCGCCCACCTCCCGGGTGAAAAACTGTTTTTT
J: TRBJ1-4
V: TRBV9
size: many
D: .

CDR3: CSAPMGYDRGQGSNQPQHF
DNA: TGCAGTGCTCCGATGGGGTACGATAGGGGACAAGGCAGCAATCAGCCCCAGCATTTT
J: TRBJ1-5
V: TRBV20-1
size: many
D: .

CDR3: CASSLGLGFYTGELFF
DNA: TGTGCCAGCAGCCTTGGACTAGGGTTTTACACCGGGGAGCTGTTTTTT
J: TRBJ2-2
V: TRBV7-9
size: many
D: TRBD2

CDR3: CATSDPTSGANTGELFF
DNA: TGTGCCACCAGTGACCCTACTAGCGGGGCGAACACCGGGGAGCTGTTTTTT
J: TRBJ2-2
V: TRBV24-1
size: many
D: TRBD2

CDR3: CATSGQDRAKAFF
DNA: TGTGCCACCAGCGGCCAGGACAGGGCCAAAGCTTTCTTT
J: TRBJ1-1
V: TRBV15
size: many
D: TRBD1

CDR3: CSASPAGRLEAFF
DNA: TGCAGTGCTAGTCCTGCAGGGCGCCTTGAAGCTTTCTTT
J: TRBJ1-1
V: TRBV20-1
size: many
D: .

CDR3: CASARPGDTQYF
DNA: TGTGCCAGCGCCAGACCCGGAGATACGCAGTATTTT
J: TRBJ2-3
V: TRBV6-6
size: many
D: .

CDR3: CSVATRLAGREQFF
DNA: TGCAGCGTGGCGACGCGACTAGCGGGACGAGAGCAGTTCTTC
J: TRBJ2-1
V: TRBV29-1
size: many
D: TRBD2

CDR3: CASSEPGLAGGPRFF
DNA: TGTGCCAGCAGTGAACCGGGACTAGCGGGAGGGCCACGGTTCTTC
J: TRBJ2-1
V: TRBV2
size: many
D: TRBD2

CDR3: CSARDGGRGDYEQYF
DNA: TGCAGTGCTAGAGATGGGGGGCGGGGGGACTACGAGCAGTACTTC
J: TRBJ2-7
V: TRBV20-1
size: many
D: TRBD2